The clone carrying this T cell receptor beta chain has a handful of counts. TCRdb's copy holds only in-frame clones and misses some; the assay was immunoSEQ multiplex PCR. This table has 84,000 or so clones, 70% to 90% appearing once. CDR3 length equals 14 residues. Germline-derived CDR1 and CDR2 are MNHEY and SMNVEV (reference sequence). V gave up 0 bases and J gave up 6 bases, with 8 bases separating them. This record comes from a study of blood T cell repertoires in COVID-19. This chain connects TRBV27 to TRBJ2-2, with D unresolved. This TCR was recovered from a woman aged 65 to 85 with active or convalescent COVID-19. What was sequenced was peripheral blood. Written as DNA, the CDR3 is TGTGCCAGCAGTTTATCGTCGCGGTCCGGGGAGCTGTTTTTT. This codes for CASSLSSRSGELFF.